This TCR beta chain was documented in a study of post-analysis software for immune sequencing data. Study background: Progressive-relapsing, secondary progressive and relapsing-remitting multiple sclerosis were among the disease courses included. Study-level results: F measure showed strong co-clustering of same-batch samples. Multiple sclerosis was associated with a significant reduction in normalized Chao1 diversity relative to controls.

This clonotype has just a few counts. Its target is not known. TCR beta libraries were prepared from cDNA with unique molecular identifiers. TCRdb passed the PCR reads through MiXCR, listing each CDR3 protein once. The sample consists of hundreds of thousands of distinct CDR3 sequences, more than 50% of them appearing once. The TCR originated in a girl aged 2-9 years with multiple sclerosis. The sequencing sample was made of blood.

DNA for the CDR3: TGTGCCAGCAAGACCCCGGGACTAGCCCAGTTCACCGGGGAGCTGTTTTTT. Its protein is CASKTPGLAQFTGELFF. The rearrangement uses TRBV6-1 and TRBJ2-2; 9 bases match TRBD2. Looked up from germline, CDR1 is MNHNS and CDR2 is SASEGT. The CDR3 runs to 17 residues. J gave up 4 bases and V 7 bases, and 13 bases lay outside the gene matches.